The present T cell receptor (beta chain) was sequenced within a study of cytotoxic CD8 clonotypes in ibrutinib-treated CLL. V was pared by 3 bases and J by 6 bases, with 17 bases between. The CDR3 contains 14 residues. Germline CDR1 reads SQVTM; CDR2 reads ANQGSEA. TCRdb's table, derived via immunoSEQ multiplex PCR, lists solely in-frame clones and lacks some. This sample has roughly 110,000 clones, with about 50% found just once. The chain has TRBV29-1 and TRBJ1-1; D perhaps matches TRBD1 (5 bases). The TCR was taken from a human donor with chronic lymphocytic leukemia. This specimen consisted of PBMCs, obtained after 24 months of ibrutinib treatment. In nucleotides, the CDR3 is TGCAGCGTTGATAGGGCCTACCAGGGATCTGAAGCTTTCTTT. It codes for CSVDRAYQGSEAFF.